One and the same sample provided the 15 T cell receptor beta chains below, sequenced in a study of early T cells in non-severe SARS-CoV-2 infection. A single record per CDR3 protein comes from TCRdb applying MiXCR to the 5' RACE reads. The sample has tens of thousands of distinct CDR3 sequences, approximately 11% seen once. Sequenced input: whole blood. These receptors were taken from an adult who was a healthcare worker with PCR-confirmed SARS-CoV-2 infection or an uninfected control (not recorded which).

This clonotype showed up many times. This chain uses TRBV5-1 with TRBJ1-3; 10 bases align to TRBD1. The germline V gene encodes CDR1 SGHRS and CDR2 YFSETQ. After removal of 4 bases from V and 4 bases from J, the junction contained 5 bases not matched to a gene. This CDR3 comprises 15 residues. The CDR3 protein is CASSETGGLGNTIYF. In DNA, the CDR3 is TGCGCCAGCAGCGAGACAGGGGGCCTGGGAAACACCATATATTTT.

The chain joins TRBV7-2 to TRBJ1-5; D unresolved. Germline V gene sequence: CDR1 SGHTA, CDR2 FQGNSA. The CDR3 consists of 13 residues. V was clipped by 1 base and J by 3 bases, with 4 bases between them. The CDR3 spells CASSLDHNQPQHF. DNA for the CDR3: TGTGCCAGCAGCTTAGACCACAATCAGCCCCAGCATTTT.

A few counts support this clonotype. The gene calls are TRBV4-1 and TRBJ2-1; D may be TRBD2 (7 bases). V was clipped by 1 base and J by 0 bases, with 19 bases between them. Germline V gene lookup returns CDR1 MGHRA and CDR2 YSYEKL. The CDR3 runs to 19 residues. The CDR3 region has the DNA TGCGCCAGCAGCCAAGCCCTAGGGGGGGCCCCTTACTCCTACAATGAGCAGTTCTTC. This encodes CASSQALGGAPYSYNEQFF.

This chain joins TRBV5-6 and TRBJ1-2, with D perhaps matching TRBD1 (6 bases). V lost 2 bases to trimming and J lost 7 bases, with 12 bases between them. Germline assignment: CDR1 SGHDT and CDR2 YYEEEE. The CDR3 runs to 13 residues. The CDR3 DNA reads as TGTGCCAGCAGCTTTGCCGGGGGCGCTGGCTACACCTTC. It encodes CASSFAGGAGYTF.

The chain recombines TRBV21-1 with TRBJ2-7; the DNA was not used to check the table's D call, TRBD1. TRBV21-1 is designated a pseudogene. This CDR3 has 10 residues. CDR3: CASPGGEQYF. CDR3 sequence (DNA): TGTGCCAGCCCCGGCGGCGAGCAGTACTTC.

This clonotype occurred many times. The genes are TRBV6-2 or TRBV6-3 and TRBJ2-7; possibly TRBD1 for D (6 bases). Germline V lookup: CDR1 MNHEY, CDR2 SVGEGT. The V and J ends lost 4 bases and 1 base respectively, with 11 bases between them. The CDR3 is 14 residues long. The DNA for the CDR3 is TGTGCCAGCAGTTTCACAGGGCTATCCTACGAGCAGTACTTC. It is translated as CASSFTGLSYEQYF.

This CDR3 reads CASRVDGNTGELFF. Here the CDR3 DNA reads TGTGCCAGCAGGGTCGACGGGAACACCGGGGAGCTGTTTTTT. The rearrangement joins TRBV2 to TRBJ2-2; no definite D call. The V gene's germline CDR1 is SNHLY and CDR2 FYNNEI. The CDR3 is 14 amino acids. Trimming stripped 6 bases from V and 1 base from J, with 9 bases between.

This clonotype was observed at least ten times. This chain links TRBV5-1 with TRBJ1-6, with 10 bases matching TRBD1. V was pared by 7 bases and J by 8 bases, with 0 bases of the junction left unmatched. The germline gives CDR1 SGHRS, CDR2 YFSETQ. The CDR3 is made up of 12 amino acids. CDR3 amino acids: CASGTGDSPLHF. CDR3 bases: TGCGCCAGCGGGACAGGGGATTCACCCCTCCACTTT.

This clonotype showed up just a few times. The rearrangement joins TRBV5-8 to TRBJ2-5; D might be TRBD1 or TRBD2, each matching 6 bases. Trimming left V 4 bases short and J 6 bases short, with 22 bases between. Germline loops: CDR1 SGHTS, CDR2 YDEGEE. The CDR3 has 16 residues. The CDR3 DNA sequence: TGTGCCAGCAGCGGGCAGGGGCGGGGATCCATGCAGACCCAGTACTTC. Translation: CASSGQGRGSMQTQYF.

A few counts support this clonotype. V is TRBV27 and J is TRBJ2-2, with D possibly TRBD1 on 5 matching bases. Trimming removed 6 bases at V and 0 bases at J, with 14 bases between. The CDR3 loop spans 16 amino acids. The germline V gene has CDR1 MNHEY and CDR2 SMNVEV (reference sequence). CDR3 amino acids: CASSGQGPPNTGELFF. The CDR3 bases are TGTGCCAGCAGCGGACAAGGCCCTCCGAACACCGGGGAGCTGTTTTTT.

This clonotype occurred a few times. The V and J genes are TRBV5-5 and TRBJ2-2; TRBD2 is a possible D gene (6 bases). V was pared by 0 bases and J by 0 bases, with 21 bases between. The CDR3 length is 20 residues. The V gene's germline CDR1 is SGHKS and CDR2 YYEKEE (reference sequence). The CDR3 spells CASSLEWDSDSFANTGELFF. Here the CDR3 DNA reads TGTGCCAGCAGCTTGGAGTGGGACTCAGACTCGTTCGCGAACACCGGGGAGCTGTTTTTT.

This clonotype came up a few times. The chain is built from TRBV4-1 and TRBJ1-6; a possible D gene is TRBD1 (5 bases). The germline V gene has CDR1 MGHRA and CDR2 YSYEKL. This CDR3 comprises 22 residues. The V end was cut by 6 bases, the J end by 0 bases, with 30 bases between. The CDR3 coding sequence is TGCGCCAGCAGTAAACAAAGAGTTCCGGGACGGGCAACAAGCTCCTATAATTCACCCCTCCACTTT. It is translated as CASSKQRVPGRATSSYNSPLHF.

The rearrangement uses TRBV12-3 or TRBV12-4 and TRBJ2-2; 8 bases align to TRBD2. V lost 8 bases to trimming and J lost 2 bases; unmatched junction nucleotides: 10. The CDR3 runs to 16 residues. For the CDR3, the DNA is TGTGCCAGCCGAAGAAGCGCGGGGGGCAACACCGGGGAGCTGTTTTTT. This sequence encodes CASRRSAGGNTGELFF.

The rearrangement links TRBV7-3 to TRBJ2-1; possibly TRBD2 for D (7 bases). Trimming took 7 bases from V and 5 from J, leaving 18 bases between them. CDR3 length: 15 amino acids. Per germline, CDR1 SGHTA and CDR2 FQGTGA. In DNA form, the CDR3 reads TGTGCCAGCACCCCAAGGGGGGGATACAACAATGAGCAGTTCTTC. The encoded protein is CASTPRGGYNNEQFF.

This sequence joins TRBV14 and TRBJ2-7; D is unresolved. Germline V lookup: CDR1 SGHDN, CDR2 FVKESK. This CDR3 region has 14 residues. V was shortened by 4 bases and J by 2 bases, with 12 bases between the two germline ends. This CDR3 is CASSPRARTYEQYF. DNA of the CDR3: TGTGCCAGCAGCCCCCGGGCGAGGACCTACGAGCAGTACTTC.